This T cell receptor (beta chain) was documented in a study of blood T cell repertoires in COVID-19. Study details: Specimens from acute and convalescent COVID-19 originated in the United States, Italy and Spain. T cells, B-cell-depleted T cells, or PBMCs provided the cDNA or gDNA that served as material.

The CDR3 spans 12 residues. CDR1 LNHDA and CDR2 SQIVND come from the germline V gene (reference sequence). V trimming: 5 bases; J trimming: 7 bases; junction bases outside the gene matches: 3. Patients in Seattle were enrolled during active infection, then followed longitudinally. In the study's own analysis: Estimation of nucleated cell counts was performed using reference gene primer amplification. Measured with immunoSEQ multiplex PCR; TCRdb has only the in-frame clones, and not every one. Clone size and V and J calls were adopted from that table, with D and trimming inferred from the DNA. The table includes tens of thousands of clones, 80% to 90% detected once.

What was sequenced was peripheral blood. The receptor was derived from a woman aged 60 to 75 with COVID-19, enrolled during active disease. The chain employs TRBV19 and TRBJ1-2; TRBD1 aligns across 8 bases. CDR3 in amino acids: CASSAGQGGYTF. The CDR3 DNA sequence: TGTGCCAGTAGTGCCGGACAGGGTGGCTACACCTTC.